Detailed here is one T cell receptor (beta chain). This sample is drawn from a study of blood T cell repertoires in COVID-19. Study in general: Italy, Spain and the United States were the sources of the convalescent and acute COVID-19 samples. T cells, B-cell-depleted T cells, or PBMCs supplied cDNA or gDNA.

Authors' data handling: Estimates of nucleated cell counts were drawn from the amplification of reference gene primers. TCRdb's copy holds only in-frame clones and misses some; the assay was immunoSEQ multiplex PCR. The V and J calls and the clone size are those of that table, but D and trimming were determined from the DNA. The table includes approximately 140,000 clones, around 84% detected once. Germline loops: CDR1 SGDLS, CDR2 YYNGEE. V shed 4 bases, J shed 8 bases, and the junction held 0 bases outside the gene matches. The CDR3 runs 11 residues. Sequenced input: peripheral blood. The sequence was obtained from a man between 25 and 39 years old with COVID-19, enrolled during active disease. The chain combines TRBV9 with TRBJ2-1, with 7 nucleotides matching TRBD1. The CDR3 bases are TGTGCCAGCAGCAGGGGGCATGAGCAGTTCTTC. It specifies CASSRGHEQFF.